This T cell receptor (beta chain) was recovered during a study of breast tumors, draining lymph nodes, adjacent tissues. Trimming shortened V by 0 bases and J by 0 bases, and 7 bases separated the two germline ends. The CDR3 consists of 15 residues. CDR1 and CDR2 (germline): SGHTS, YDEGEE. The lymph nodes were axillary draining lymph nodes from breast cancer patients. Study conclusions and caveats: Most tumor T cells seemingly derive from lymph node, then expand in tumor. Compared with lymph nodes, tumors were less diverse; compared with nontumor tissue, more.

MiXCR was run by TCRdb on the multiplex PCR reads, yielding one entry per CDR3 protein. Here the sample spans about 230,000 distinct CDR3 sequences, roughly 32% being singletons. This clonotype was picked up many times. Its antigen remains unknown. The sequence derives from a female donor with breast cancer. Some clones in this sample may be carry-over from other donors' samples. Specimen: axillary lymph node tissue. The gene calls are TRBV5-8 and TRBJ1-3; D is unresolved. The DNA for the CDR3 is TGTGCCAGCAGCTTGGTGGGGAGCTCTGGAAACACCATATATTTT. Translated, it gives CASSLVGSSGNTIYF.